This T cell receptor (beta chain) stems from a study of PD-1 blockade in classical Hodgkin lymphoma. Overall study findings and caveats: The study reported lower baseline TCR diversity in newly diagnosed patients than in healthy donors. Factors driving the repertoire differences, possibly disease activity or prior therapy, remain undefined.

Noted time point: cycle 4 day 1 (C4D1), after more than five weeks of nivolumab. In every patient, relapse followed autologous stem cell transplantation, while exposure to brentuximab vedotin differed. Magnetic negative selection was used to purify CD4+ T cells from thawed PBMCs. TCRdb keeps only in-frame clones here, not all; method: immunoSEQ multiplex PCR. The sample yields roughly 30,000 clones, around 80% seen once. This CDR3 spans 13 amino acids. Germline CDR1 reads SQVTM; CDR2 reads ANQGSEA. Trimming at V came to 2 bases and at J to 7 bases, leaving 3 bases not matched to a gene. As concerns this clone: What it binds is not known.

The material sequenced was CD4+ T cells from blood, taken before the fourth cycle of nivolumab. This TCR was recovered from a human donor with classical Hodgkin lymphoma. The chain joins TRBV29-1 to TRBJ2-1, with 9 bases identical to TRBD2. Here the CDR3 DNA reads TGCAGCGTTGAATCTAGCGGGGCGAATGAGCAGTTCTTC. Translated: CSVESSGANEQFF.